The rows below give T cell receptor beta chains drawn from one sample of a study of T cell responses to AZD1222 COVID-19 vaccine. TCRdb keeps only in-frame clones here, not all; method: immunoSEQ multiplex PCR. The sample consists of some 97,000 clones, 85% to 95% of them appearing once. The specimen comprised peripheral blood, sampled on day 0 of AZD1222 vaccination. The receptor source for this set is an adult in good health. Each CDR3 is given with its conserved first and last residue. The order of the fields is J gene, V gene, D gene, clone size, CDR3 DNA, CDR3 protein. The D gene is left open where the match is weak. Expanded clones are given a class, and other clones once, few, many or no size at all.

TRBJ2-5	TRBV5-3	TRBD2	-	TGTGCCAGAAGCTTTCGGGAGGGCCTCCAAGAGACCCAGTACTTC	CARSFREGLQETQYF
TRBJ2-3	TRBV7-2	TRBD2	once	TGTGCCAGTAGCTTAGGGGCGGGAGGGCCCGGGACAGATACGCAGTATTTT	CASSLGAGGPGTDTQYF
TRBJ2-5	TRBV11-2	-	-	TGTGCCAGCAGCTTCGGGCCCCAAGAGACCCAGTACTTC	CASSFGPQETQYF
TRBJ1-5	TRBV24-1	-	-	TGTGCCACCAGTGACAATGCCGGGGCAGGCAATCAGCCCCAGCATTTT	CATSDNAGAGNQPQHF
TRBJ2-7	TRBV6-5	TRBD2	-	TGTGCCAGCAGAGCTAGCGGGAGTTCTTTTTACGAGCAGTACTTC	CASRASGSSFYEQYF
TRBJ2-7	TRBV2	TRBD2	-	TGTGCCAGCAAGCTCTGGGGACTAGCGGACTACGAGCAGTACTTC	CASKLWGLADYEQYF
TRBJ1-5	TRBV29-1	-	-	TGCAGCGTTGAACGGGGGCAGACCCAGCATTTT	CSVERGQTQHF
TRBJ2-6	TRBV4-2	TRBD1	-	TGTGCCAGCAGCCAAGTCGGGACAGGGGGCGGTTCTGGGGCCAACGTCCTGACTTTC	CASSQVGTGGGSGANVLTF
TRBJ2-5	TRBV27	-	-	TGTGCCAGCAGTCCATCAGCGGGAGAGACCCAGTACTTC	CASSPSAGETQYF
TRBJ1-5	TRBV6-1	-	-	TGTGCCAGCAGTGAAGTCCTCAATCAGCCCCAGCATTTT	CASSEVLNQPQHF
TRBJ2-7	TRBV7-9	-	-	TGTGCCAGCAGCTCTTACGAGCAGTACTTC	CASSSYEQYF
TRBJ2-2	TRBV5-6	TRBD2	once	TGTGCCAGCAGTCGACTAGCGGGAACGAACACCGGGGAGCTGTTTTTT	CASSRLAGTNTGELFF
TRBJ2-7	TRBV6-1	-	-	TGTGCCAGCAGTGAAGCGCTTAGGATAGGGGAAAAGCAGTACTTC	CASSEALRIGEKQYF
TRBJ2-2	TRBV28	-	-	TGTGCCAGCAGTTCACCCGCCTCCAGGGACACCGGGAAGCTGTTTTTT	CASSSPASRDTGKLFF
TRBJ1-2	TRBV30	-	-	TGTGCCTGGACCCCGGGACACCGCTATGGCTACACCTTC	CAWTPGHRYGYTF
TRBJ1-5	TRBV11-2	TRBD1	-	TGTGCCAGCAGCCCGGGGACAGCTAATCAGCCCCAGCATTTT	CASSPGTANQPQHF
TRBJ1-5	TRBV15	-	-	TGTGCCACCAGCAGAGAAGCCTTCCTACAGCCCCAGCATTTT	CATSREAFLQPQHF
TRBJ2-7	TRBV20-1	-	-	TGCAGTGCTAGGATGCACGAGCAGTACTTC	CSARMHEQYF
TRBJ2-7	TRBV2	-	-	TGTGCCAGCAGGGCCTTTTGGGGGAGCTCCTACGAGCAGTACTTC	CASRAFWGSSYEQYF
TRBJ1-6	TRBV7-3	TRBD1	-	TGTGCCAGCAGCCACGGGACAGTAGATTCACCCCTCCACTTT	CASSHGTVDSPLHF
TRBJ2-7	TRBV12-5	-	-	TGTGCTAGTAAGAGCGCAGGGCTGTCCTACGAGCAGTACTTC	CASKSAGLSYEQYF
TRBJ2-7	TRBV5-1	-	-	TGCGCCAGCAGCATGTACACCTCCTACGAGCAGTACTTC	CASSMYTSYEQYF
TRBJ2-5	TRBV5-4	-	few	TGTGCCAGCAGCTTGGACAGGGAAGAGACCCAGTACTTC	CASSLDREETQYF
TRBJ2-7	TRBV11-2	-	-	TGTGCCAGCAGCTCGTTTCGGGGGGAGCAGTACTTC	CASSSFRGEQYF
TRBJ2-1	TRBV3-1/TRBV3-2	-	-	TGTGCCAGCAGTCCCGGGGGGCGGGAGATCAATGAGCAGTTCTTC	CASSPGGREINEQFF
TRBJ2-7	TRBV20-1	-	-	TGCAGTGCTAGAGACGTTTACGAGCAGTACTTC	CSARDVYEQYF
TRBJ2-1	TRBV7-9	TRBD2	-	TGTGCCAGCAGCTCCAGCGGGAGAACCTACAATGAGCAGTTCTTC	CASSSSGRTYNEQFF
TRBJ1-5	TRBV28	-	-	TGTGCCAGCAGTTTCTATAGCAATCAGCCCCAGCATTTT	CASSFYSNQPQHF
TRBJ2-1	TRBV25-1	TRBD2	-	TGTGCCAGCAGTGAAAGCGGGACCATCACTGAGCAGTTCTTC	CASSESGTITEQFF
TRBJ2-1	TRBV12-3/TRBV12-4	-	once	TGTGCCAGCACAGGTCTCGATGAGCAGTTCTTC	CASTGLDEQFF
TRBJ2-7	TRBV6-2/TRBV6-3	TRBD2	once	TGTGCCAGCAGTCCCGGGGGACTAGCGGGGCGGGAGCAGTACTTC	CASSPGGLAGREQYF
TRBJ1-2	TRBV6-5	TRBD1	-	TGTGCCAGCAGTACAGGGGGACTCAACTATGGCTACACCTTC	CASSTGGLNYGYTF
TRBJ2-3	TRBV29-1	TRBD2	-	TGCAGCGTTGAGGGAGGGGTAGGATTTGCAGATACGCAGTATTTT	CSVEGGVGFADTQYF
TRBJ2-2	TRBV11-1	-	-	TGTGCCAGCAGCTTAGGGGGGAAGCGGGAGCTGTTTTTT	CASSLGGKRELFF
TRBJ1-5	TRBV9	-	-	TGTGCCAGCAGCGTAGACCCATCCATGGATCAGCCCCAGCATTTT	CASSVDPSMDQPQHF
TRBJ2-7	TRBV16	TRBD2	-	TGTGCCAGCAGCCAAAGCGGGGGCTACGAGCAGTACTTC	CASSQSGGYEQYF
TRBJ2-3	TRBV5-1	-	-	TGCGCCAGCAGCTTGGGCAGGACCTCGGCCGCAGATACGCAGTATTTT	CASSLGRTSAADTQYF
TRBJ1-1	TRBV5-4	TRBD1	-	TGTGCCAGCAGCAAAGCAGGGGGGAGACAGAACACTGAAGCTTTCTTT	CASSKAGGRQNTEAFF
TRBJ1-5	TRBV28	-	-	TGTGCCAGCAGGCGGTCAGGGAGCAATCAGCCCCAGCATTTT	CASRRSGSNQPQHF
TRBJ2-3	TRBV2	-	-	TGTGCCAGCAGTGATTCGTGGGCCACAGATACGCAGTATTTT	CASSDSWATDTQYF
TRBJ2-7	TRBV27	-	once	TGTGCCAGCAGTTTTTACGGTTCCTACGAGCAGTACTTC	CASSFYGSYEQYF
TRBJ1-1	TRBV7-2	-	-	TGTGCCAGCAGCAAAAGCAGTCTGAACACTGAAGCTTTCTTT	CASSKSSLNTEAFF
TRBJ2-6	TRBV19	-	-	TGTGCCAGCATACAGGTACCCCCCTCTGGGGCCAACGTCCTGACTTTC	CASIQVPPSGANVLTF
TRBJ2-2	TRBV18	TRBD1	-	TGTGCCAGCTCACCACAATCCGGGACAGGGACCTCCGGGGAGCTGTTTTTT	CASSPQSGTGTSGELFF
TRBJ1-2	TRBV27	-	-	TGTGCCAGCAGTTCCAGTGGCTGGGGCTTCTATGGCTACACCTTC	CASSSSGWGFYGYTF
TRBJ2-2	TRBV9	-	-	TGTGCCAGCAGCGTACGGACCACCGGGGAGCTGTTTTTT	CASSVRTTGELFF
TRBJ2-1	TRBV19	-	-	TGTGCCAGTAGTATGCTAGCAGGTCTTGCGGAGCAGTTCTTC	CASSMLAGLAEQFF
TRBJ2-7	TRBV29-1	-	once	TGCAGCGCTGTTATGGAGGCGCCCTACGAGCAGTACTTC	CSAVMEAPYEQYF
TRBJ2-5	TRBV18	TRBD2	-	TGTGCCAGCTCCCCCAACGGGCTAGCGGAACAAGAGACCCAGTACTTC	CASSPNGLAEQETQYF
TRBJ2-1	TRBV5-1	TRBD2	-	TGCGCCAGCAGCCTCACTAGCGCCCCCTCGAATGAGCAGTTCTTC	CASSLTSAPSNEQFF
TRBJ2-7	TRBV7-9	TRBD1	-	TGTGCCAGCAGCCCTACTGGACAGGGGATGAACGAGCAGTACTTC	CASSPTGQGMNEQYF
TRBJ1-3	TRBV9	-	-	TGTGCCAGCAGCGCAAACACGGTCTCTGGAAACACCATATATTTT	CASSANTVSGNTIYF
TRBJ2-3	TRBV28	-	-	TGTGCCAGCAGTCCCTTGACCCTAACAGATACGCAGTATTTT	CASSPLTLTDTQYF